These T cell receptor beta chains were read from a single sample in a study of OX40 agonist ivuxolimab in advanced cancers. The repertoire was sequenced with immunoSEQ multiplex PCR; TCRdb's copy has only in-frame clones and lacks some. The sample holds 81,000 or so clones, 88% seen once. This sample comprised CD4+ or CD8+ T cells sorted from blood, obtained in a trial of the OX40 agonist ivuxolimab. These receptors were obtained from an adult with an advanced solid tumor such as melanoma, head and neck, liver or kidney cancer. Both conserved end residues are part of each CDR3. D genes are given only for firm matches. Part of the rows lack a size; the others show once, few, many or a class for expanded clones.

>TRBD1|TRBV5-1|NA|TRBJ1-1
CASSPGGQGREVAFF
TGCGCCAGCAGCCCGGGGGGACAGGGGCGAGAGGTAGCTTTCTTT
>TRBD1|TRBV18|NA|TRBJ1-1
CASSPDRDRGAFF
TGTGCCAGCTCACCCGACAGGGACAGGGGTGCTTTCTTT
>NA|TRBV6-5|NA|TRBJ2-3
CASRGDTDTQYF
TGTGCCAGCAGGGGAGACACAGATACGCAGTATTTT
>TRBD1|TRBV7-2|NA|TRBJ1-6
CASSSLGQANSPLHF
TGTGCCAGCAGCTCCCTGGGACAGGCCAATTCACCCCTCCACTTT
>NA|TRBV6-1|NA|TRBJ2-7
CASRGRGTDEQYF
TGTGCCAGCAGAGGCAGGGGTACCGACGAGCAGTACTTC
>NA|TRBV27|NA|TRBJ2-1
CASRKGEVNEQFF
TGTGCCAGCAGGAAGGGGGAGGTCAATGAGCAGTTCTTC
>TRBD2|TRBV16|NA|TRBJ2-3
CASSQLAGGQDTQYF
TGTGCCAGCAGCCAACTAGCGGGGGGACAAGATACGCAGTATTTT
>NA|TRBV6-6|NA|TRBJ2-7
CASSYGALAVTQYF
TGTGCCAGCAGTTACGGTGCCCTGGCGGTAACCCAGTACTTC
>NA|TRBV18|once|TRBJ1-2
CASSPGGLDYGYTF
TGTGCCAGCTCACCGGGGGGCCTAGACTATGGCTACACCTTC
>NA|TRBV7-2|NA|TRBJ1-1
CASSPPGGNTEAFF
TGTGCCAGCAGCCCTCCCGGCGGGAACACTGAAGCTTTCTTT
>NA|TRBV9|few|TRBJ2-3
CASSPSAGGGTDTQYF
TGTGCCAGCAGCCCCTCAGCGGGCGGGGGCACAGATACGCAGTATTTT
>TRBD1|TRBV5-1|NA|TRBJ1-2
CASSPLDRGSNYGYTF
TGCGCCAGCAGCCCGCTCGACAGGGGCTCTAACTATGGCTACACCTTC
>NA|TRBV7-8|NA|TRBJ2-6
CASSPGRATRGANVLTF
TGTGCCAGCAGCCCGGGACGCGCAACGAGGGGGGCCAACGTCCTGACTTTC
>NA|TRBV9|NA|TRBJ1-1
CASSAQDLSEAFF
TGTGCCAGCAGCGCCCAGGACCTATCTGAAGCTTTCTTT
>NA|TRBV5-6|NA|TRBJ2-7
CASSRWDLPYEQYF
TGTGCCAGCAGCCGGTGGGACCTACCCTACGAGCAGTACTTC
>TRBD1|TRBV6-5|once|TRBJ1-2
CATRDRDLDYTF
TGTGCCACCCGGGACAGGGACTTGGACTACACCTTC
>TRBD1|TRBV5-8|few|TRBJ2-5
CASSLEGTGSQETQYF
TGTGCCAGCAGCTTGGAGGGGACAGGGAGTCAAGAGACCCAGTACTTC
>NA|TRBV6-1|NA|TRBJ2-2
CASSEKYREGGELFF
TGTGCCAGCAGTGAAAAATACCGGGAAGGCGGGGAGCTGTTTTTT
>NA|TRBV6-1|NA|TRBJ2-5
CAGNAAPQETQYF
TGTGCCGGAAACGCGGCTCCTCAAGAGACCCAGTACTTC
>NA|TRBV7-3|NA|TRBJ2-2
CASSGRNTGELFF
TGTGCCAGCAGCGGGCGGAACACCGGGGAGCTGTTTTTT
>TRBD1|TRBV7-2|NA|TRBJ1-2
CASSTRTGGSLANYGYTF
TGTGCCAGCAGCACGCGGACAGGGGGCTCTCTTGCTAACTATGGCTACACCTTC
>NA|TRBV4-3|NA|TRBJ1-5
CASSQGWGNQPQHF
TGCGCCAGCAGCCAAGGTTGGGGCAATCAGCCCCAGCATTTT
>NA|TRBV21-1|NA|TRBJ2-2
CASRRKAGQGSTNTGELFF
TGTGCCAGCAGAAGAAAAGCGGGACAGGGAAGTACGAACACCGGGGAGCTGTTTTTT
>NA|TRBV19|NA|TRBJ2-6
CASRQVAGANVLTF
TGTGCCAGTAGGCAGGTTGCTGGGGCCAACGTCCTGACTTTC
>TRBD1|TRBV19|NA|TRBJ1-2
CASSRGTGAEGYTF
TGTGCCAGTAGTAGGGGTACAGGGGCAGAGGGCTACACCTTC
>NA|TRBV18|NA|TRBJ2-4
CASSPDRGRGNIQYF
TGTGCCAGCTCACCGGACCGGGGTAGGGGAAACATTCAGTACTTC
>NA|TRBV19|NA|TRBJ1-1
CASKSKWQGGTEAFF
TGTGCCAGTAAAAGTAAGTGGCAGGGAGGCACTGAAGCTTTCTTT
>NA|TRBV7-6|NA|TRBJ2-2
CASSLTPGILGGELFF
TGTGCCAGCAGCTTAACACCCGGGATACTGGGGGGGGAGCTGTTTTTT
>NA|TRBV5-6|NA|TRBJ2-1
CASSRMHEGGLFDEQFF
TGTGCCAGCAGTCGTATGCACGAGGGGGGTCTATTTGATGAGCAGTTCTTC
>NA|TRBV6-5|NA|TRBJ1-2
CASSYLDGDYGYTF
TGTGCCAGCAGTTACCTCGACGGGGACTATGGCTACACCTTC
>NA|TRBV6-5|NA|TRBJ2-3
CASRDGTDTQYF
TGTGCCAGCAGGGACGGCACAGATACGCAGTATTTT
>NA|TRBV4-1|NA|TRBJ2-1
CASSPAGSLNEQFF
TGCGCCAGCAGCCCGGCAGGGTCTTTGAATGAGCAGTTCTTC
>NA|TRBV6-1|few|TRBJ1-2
CASSEVYTGNYGYTF
TGTGCCAGCAGTGAAGTTTATACGGGGAACTATGGCTACACCTTC
>TRBD1|TRBV2|NA|TRBJ1-1
CASSLTGWTEAFF
TGTGCCAGCAGTTTGACAGGGTGGACTGAAGCTTTCTTT
>TRBD1|TRBV7-2|once|TRBJ1-2
CASSQRTGGDGYTF
TGTGCCAGCAGCCAGAGGACAGGGGGCGACGGCTACACCTTC
>NA|TRBV16|NA|TRBJ1-2
CASSQFMGGYTF
TGTGCCAGCAGCCAATTTATGGGCGGCTACACCTTC
>NA|TRBV29-1|few|TRBJ2-5
CSVEDRSYQETQYF
TGCAGCGTTGAAGATCGCAGTTACCAAGAGACCCAGTACTTC
>NA|TRBV19|NA|TRBJ2-2
CASSSSTRSAAGELFF
TGTGCCAGTAGTTCCAGTACCAGATCGGCGGCCGGGGAGCTGTTTTTT
>TRBD2|TRBV7-2|NA|TRBJ2-5
CASSLNPPSGGETQYF
TGTGCCAGCAGCTTAAACCCCCCTAGCGGGGGGGAGACCCAGTACTTC
>TRBD2|TRBV5-1|NA|TRBJ2-2
CASRRQTGTSGGANTGELFF
TGCGCCAGCAGGAGGCAGACCGGGACTAGCGGGGGGGCTAACACCGGGGAGCTGTTTTTT
>NA|TRBV5-6|NA|TRBJ1-6
CASRAGTPDSPLHF
TGTGCCAGCAGGGCCGGGACACCCGATTCACCCCTCCACTTT
>TRBD2|TRBV4-2|NA|TRBJ2-7
CASSQLGGGSYEQYF
TGTGCCAGCAGCCAACTTGGGGGGGGCTCCTACGAGCAGTACTTC
>NA|TRBV10-1|NA|TRBJ2-1
CASNSAHTYNEQFF
TGCGCCAGCAATTCAGCCCATACCTACAATGAGCAGTTCTTC
>TRBD1|TRBV7-8|NA|TRBJ1-2
CASSSPGQGFTNYGYTF
TGTGCCAGCAGCTCACCGGGACAGGGGTTTACTAACTATGGCTACACCTTC
>NA|TRBV5-8|NA|TRBJ2-1
CASSLRRSYNEQFF
TGTGCCAGCAGCTTGCGCAGATCCTACAATGAGCAGTTCTTC
>NA|TRBV9|NA|TRBJ1-3
CASKSGLSGNTIYF
TGTGCCAGCAAATCCGGACTCTCTGGAAACACCATATATTTT
>NA|TRBV15|NA|TRBJ1-5
CATDPGSRQPQHF
TGTGCCACTGACCCCGGGTCACGTCAGCCCCAGCATTTT
>NA|TRBV20-1|NA|TRBJ2-5
CSAVQETQYF
TGCAGTGCAGTACAAGAGACCCAGTACTTC